This T cell receptor beta chain was recovered during a study of shared clonotypes between healthy human individuals. Study details: Donor ages ranged 18 to 49 years: a couple of women, a few men.

V shed 6 bases and J shed 3 bases, with 17 bases lying between them. This CDR3 is 16 amino acids long. Each sample came from a Caucasian adult donor living in Nashville, Tennessee. In the source study's methods: As immunoSEQ supplied junction-only sequences (without quality scores), filtering differed. The table came from immunoSEQ multiplex PCR; TCRdb's copy has only in-frame clones and leaves some out. V, J and clone size derive from that table, while D and trimming were established from the DNA sequence. The table has about 470,000 clones, around 75% seen once. The chain combines TRBV23-1 with TRBJ2-2; no definite D call. TRBV23-1 is labeled an ORF, and its function is uncertain. What was sequenced was PBMCs. This sequence originates from a woman aged 40 to 50 in good health. Some clones in this sample may be carry-over from other donors' samples. CDR3 region: CASRNRWVCHTGELFF. Written as DNA, the CDR3 is TGCGCCAGCAGGAATAGATGGGTATGTCACACCGGGGAGCTGTTTTTT.